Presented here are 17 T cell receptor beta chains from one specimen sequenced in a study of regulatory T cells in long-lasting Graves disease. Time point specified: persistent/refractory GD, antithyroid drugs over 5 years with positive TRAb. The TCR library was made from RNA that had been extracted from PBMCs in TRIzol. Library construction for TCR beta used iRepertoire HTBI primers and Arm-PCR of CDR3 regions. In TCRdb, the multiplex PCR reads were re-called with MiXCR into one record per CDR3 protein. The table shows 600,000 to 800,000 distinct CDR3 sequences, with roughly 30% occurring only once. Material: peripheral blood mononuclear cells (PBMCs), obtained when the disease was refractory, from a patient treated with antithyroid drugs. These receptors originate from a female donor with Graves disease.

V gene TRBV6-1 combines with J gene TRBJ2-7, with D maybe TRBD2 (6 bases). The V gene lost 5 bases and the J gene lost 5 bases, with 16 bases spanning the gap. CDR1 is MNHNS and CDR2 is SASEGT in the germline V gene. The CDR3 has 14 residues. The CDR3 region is CASSPGASAHEQYF. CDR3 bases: TGTGCCAGCAGTCCCGGGGCTAGCGCTCACGAGCAGTACTTC.

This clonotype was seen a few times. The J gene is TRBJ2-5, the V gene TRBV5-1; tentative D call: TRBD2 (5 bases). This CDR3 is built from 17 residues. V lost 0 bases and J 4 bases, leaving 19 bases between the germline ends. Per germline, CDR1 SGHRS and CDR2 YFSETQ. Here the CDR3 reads CASSLGGLTRRRETQYF. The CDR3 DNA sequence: TGCGCCAGCAGCTTGGGAGGGCTTACTAGGCGGAGAGAGACCCAGTACTTC.

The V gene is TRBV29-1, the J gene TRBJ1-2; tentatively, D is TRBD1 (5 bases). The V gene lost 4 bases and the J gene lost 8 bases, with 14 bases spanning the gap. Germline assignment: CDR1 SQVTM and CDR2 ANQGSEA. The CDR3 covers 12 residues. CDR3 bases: TGCAGCGTTGGTGGCAGGGCAGGGGGCTACACCTTC. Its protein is CSVGGRAGGYTF.

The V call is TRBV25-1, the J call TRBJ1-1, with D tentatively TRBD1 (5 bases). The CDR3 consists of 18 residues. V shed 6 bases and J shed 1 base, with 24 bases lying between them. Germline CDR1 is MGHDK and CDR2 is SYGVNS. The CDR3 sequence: CASSRKGVGAGRNTEAFF. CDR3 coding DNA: TGTGCCAGCAGCCGAAAAGGGGTTGGTGCGGGGAGGAACACTGAAGCTTTCTTT. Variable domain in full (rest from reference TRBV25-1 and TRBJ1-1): EADIYQTPRYLVIGTGKKITLECSQTMGHDKMYWYQQDPGMELHLIHYSYGVNSTEKGDLSSESTVSRIRTEHFPLTLESARPSHTSQYLCASSRKGVGAGRNTEAFFGQGTRLTVV.

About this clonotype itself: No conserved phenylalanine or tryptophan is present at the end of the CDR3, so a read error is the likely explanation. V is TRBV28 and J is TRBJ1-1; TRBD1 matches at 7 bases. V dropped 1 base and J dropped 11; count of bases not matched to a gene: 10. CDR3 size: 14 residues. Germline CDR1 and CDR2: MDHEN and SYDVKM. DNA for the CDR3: TGTGCCAGCAGTTTATTTAGAGACAGGGTTACCGCTTTCCTT. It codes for CASSLFRDRVTAFL.

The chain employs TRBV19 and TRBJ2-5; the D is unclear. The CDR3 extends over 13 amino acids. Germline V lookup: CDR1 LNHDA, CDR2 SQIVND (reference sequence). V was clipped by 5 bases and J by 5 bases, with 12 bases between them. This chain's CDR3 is CASSGSSFETQYF. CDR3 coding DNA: TGTGCCAGTAGTGGAAGTAGTTTCGAGACCCAGTACTTC.

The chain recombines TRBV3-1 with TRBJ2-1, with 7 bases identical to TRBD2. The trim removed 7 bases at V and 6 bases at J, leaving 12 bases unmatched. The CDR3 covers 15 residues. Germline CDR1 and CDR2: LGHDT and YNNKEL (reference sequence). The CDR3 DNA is TGTGCCAGCAACGCTGTGGGGGAGGGCTTCAATGAGCAGTTCTTC. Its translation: CASNAVGEGFNEQFF.

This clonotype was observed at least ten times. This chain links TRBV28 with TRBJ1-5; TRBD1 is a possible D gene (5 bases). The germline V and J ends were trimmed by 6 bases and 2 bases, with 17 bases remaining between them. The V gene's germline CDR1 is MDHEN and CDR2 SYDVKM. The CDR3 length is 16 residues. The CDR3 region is CASSRPGRGRNQPQHF. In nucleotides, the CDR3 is TGTGCCAGCAGCCGTCCGGGACGGGGCCGCAATCAGCCCCAGCATTTT.

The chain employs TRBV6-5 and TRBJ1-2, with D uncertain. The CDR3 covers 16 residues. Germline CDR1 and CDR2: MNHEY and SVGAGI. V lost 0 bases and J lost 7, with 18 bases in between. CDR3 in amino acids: CASSYSSGQDPSGYTF. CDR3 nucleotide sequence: TGTGCCAGCAGTTACTCGAGTGGGCAGGACCCTTCTGGCTACACCTTC.

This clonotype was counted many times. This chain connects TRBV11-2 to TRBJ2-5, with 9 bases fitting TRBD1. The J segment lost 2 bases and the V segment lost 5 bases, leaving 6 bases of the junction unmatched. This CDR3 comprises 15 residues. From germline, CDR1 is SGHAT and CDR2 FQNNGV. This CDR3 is CASSPTGGSQETQYF. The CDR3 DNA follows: TGTGCCAGCAGCCCGACAGGGGGATCTCAAGAGACCCAGTACTTC.

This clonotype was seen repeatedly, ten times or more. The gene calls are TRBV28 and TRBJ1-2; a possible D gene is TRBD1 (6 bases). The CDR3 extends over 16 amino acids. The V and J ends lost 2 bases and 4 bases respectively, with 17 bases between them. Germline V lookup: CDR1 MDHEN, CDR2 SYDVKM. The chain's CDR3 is CASSLEGKGRGYGYTF. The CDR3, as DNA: TGTGCCAGCAGTTTAGAAGGGAAGGGCAGGGGCTATGGCTACACCTTC.

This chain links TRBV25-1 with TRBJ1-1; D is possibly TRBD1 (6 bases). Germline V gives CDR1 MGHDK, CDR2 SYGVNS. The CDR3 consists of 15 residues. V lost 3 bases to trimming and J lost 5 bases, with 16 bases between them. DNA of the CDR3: TGTGCCAGCAGTGATTATAGGGGGGCGGGGACTGAAGCTTTCTTT. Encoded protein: CASSDYRGAGTEAFF.

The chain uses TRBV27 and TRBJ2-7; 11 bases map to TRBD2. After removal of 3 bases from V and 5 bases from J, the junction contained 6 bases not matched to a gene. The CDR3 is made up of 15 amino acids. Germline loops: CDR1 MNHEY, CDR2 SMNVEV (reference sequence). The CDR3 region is CASSFGTSGSNEQYF. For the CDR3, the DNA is TGTGCCAGCAGTTTCGGTACTAGCGGGAGCAACGAGCAGTACTTC.

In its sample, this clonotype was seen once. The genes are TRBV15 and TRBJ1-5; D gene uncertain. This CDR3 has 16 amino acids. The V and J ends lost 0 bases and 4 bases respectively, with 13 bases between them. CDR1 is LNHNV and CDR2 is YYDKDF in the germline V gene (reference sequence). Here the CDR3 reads CATSRDRSLGNQPQHF. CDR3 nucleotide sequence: TGTGCCACCAGCAGAGATCGGTCTCTGGGGAATCAGCCCCAGCATTTT.

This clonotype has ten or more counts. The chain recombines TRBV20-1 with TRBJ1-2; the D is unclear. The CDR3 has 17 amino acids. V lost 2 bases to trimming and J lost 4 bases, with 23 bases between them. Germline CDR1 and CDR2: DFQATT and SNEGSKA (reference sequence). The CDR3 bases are TGCAGTGCTAGACTAAATTTGGTTGGAGGGCAAGCCTATGGCTACACCTTC. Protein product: CSARLNLVGGQAYGYTF.

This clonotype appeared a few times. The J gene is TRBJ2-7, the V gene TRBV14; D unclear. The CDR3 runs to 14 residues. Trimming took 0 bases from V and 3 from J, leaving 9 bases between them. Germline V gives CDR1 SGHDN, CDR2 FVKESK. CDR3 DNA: TGTGCCAGCAGCCAAGAGCTATACAACTACGAGCAGTACTTC. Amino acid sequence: CASSQELYNYEQYF.

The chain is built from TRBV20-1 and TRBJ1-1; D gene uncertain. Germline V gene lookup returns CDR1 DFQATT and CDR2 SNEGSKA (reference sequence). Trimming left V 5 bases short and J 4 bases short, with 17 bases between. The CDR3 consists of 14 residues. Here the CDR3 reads CSAGLSGFGTEAFF. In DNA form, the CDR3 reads TGCAGTGCTGGGCTGTCGGGCTTTGGCACTGAAGCTTTCTTT.